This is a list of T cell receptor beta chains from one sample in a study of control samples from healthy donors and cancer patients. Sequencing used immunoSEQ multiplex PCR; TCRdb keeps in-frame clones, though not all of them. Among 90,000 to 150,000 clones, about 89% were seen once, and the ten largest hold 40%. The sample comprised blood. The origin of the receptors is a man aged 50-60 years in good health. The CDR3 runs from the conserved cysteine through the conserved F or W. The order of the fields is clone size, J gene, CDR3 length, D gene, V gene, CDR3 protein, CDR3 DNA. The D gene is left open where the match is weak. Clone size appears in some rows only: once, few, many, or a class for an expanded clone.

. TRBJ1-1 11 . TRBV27 CATHGADEAFF TGTGCCACCCACGGAGCAGACGAAGCTTTCTTT
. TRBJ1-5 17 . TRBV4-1 CASSQEEVRTVNQPQHF TGCGCCAGCAGCCAAGAAGAAGTTAGGACAGTCAATCAGCCCCAGCATTTT
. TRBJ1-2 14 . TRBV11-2 CASSPLGTYYGYTF TGTGCCAGCAGCCCCCTGGGGACTTACTATGGCTACACCTTC
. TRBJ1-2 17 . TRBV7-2 CASSLNTNHGRNYGYTF TGTGCCAGCAGCTTAAATACAAATCATGGCCGGAACTATGGCTACACCTTC
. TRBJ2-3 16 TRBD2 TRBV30 CAWGAGGPPSTDTQYF TGTGCCTGGGGGGCGGGGGGTCCCCCTAGCACAGATACGCAGTATTTT
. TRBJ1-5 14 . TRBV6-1 CASSESQGTQPQHF TGTGCCAGCAGTGAGAGTCAGGGGACTCAGCCCCAGCATTTT
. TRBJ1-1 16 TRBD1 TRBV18 CASSPFTGGPGTEAFF TGTGCCAGCTCACCATTCACAGGGGGGCCGGGCACTGAAGCTTTCTTT
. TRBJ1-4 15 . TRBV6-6 CASSYRHATNEKLFF TGTGCCAGCAGTTACAGGCATGCAACTAATGAAAAACTGTTTTTT
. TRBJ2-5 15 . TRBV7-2 CASSLDRGGLETQYF TGTGCCAGCAGCTTAGACAGGGGGGGTTTGGAGACCCAGTACTTC
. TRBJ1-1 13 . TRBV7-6 CASSLTGTTEAFF TGTGCCAGCAGCTTAACAGGGACCACTGAAGCTTTCTTT
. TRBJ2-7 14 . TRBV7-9 CASSTARRGDEQYF TGTGCCAGCAGCACGGCCAGGAGAGGCGACGAGCAGTACTTC
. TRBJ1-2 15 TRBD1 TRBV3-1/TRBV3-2 CASSQSSRGLYGYTF TGTGCCAGCAGCCAATCATCCAGGGGGCTCTATGGCTATACCTTC
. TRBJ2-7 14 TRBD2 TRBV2 CASSEGGGNYEQYF TGTGCCAGCAGTGAGGGCGGGGGGAACTACGAGCAGTACTTC
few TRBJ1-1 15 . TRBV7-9 CASTSGSRGDTEAFF TGTGCCAGCACTTCCGGGTCTCGAGGAGACACTGAAGCTTTCTTT